This TCR beta chain was recovered during a study of T cells in Graves' hyperthyroidism and ophthalmopathy. Broader study findings: Separating ophthalmopathy from stable hyperthyroidism was achieved by a 13 V-J model.

Exclusion criteria comprised uncontrolled infection, other autoimmune disease, pregnancy or lactation. Diagnoses used clinical symptoms, serum thyroxine and TRAb, thyroid ultrasound and orbital computed tomography. Cells are PBMCs isolated from 10 ml of fresh blood. The J segment lost 5 bases and the V segment lost 6 bases, leaving 13 bases of the junction unmatched. CDR1 and CDR2 (germline): MDHEN, SYDVKM. The length of the CDR3 is 17 residues. RNA transcripts were the template for amplifying TCR beta CDR3 regions. The HTBI primer set served for first-round RT-PCR of the TCR CDR3. TCRdb passed the multiplex PCR reads through MiXCR, listing each CDR3 protein once. The repertoire holds 500,000 to 650,000 distinct CDR3 sequences, with just under 20% as singletons. Points on this clonotype: Its antigen is not known.

This chain joins TRBV28 and TRBJ2-1; 10 bases align to TRBD1. The clonotype was recovered from a man between 35 and 55 years old with Graves' ophthalmopathy. Sample: blood. The CDR3, as DNA: TGTGCCAGCAGCTTTCTAAGCCCGGGACAGGGGAACAATGAGCAGTTCTTC. It encodes CASSFLSPGQGNNEQFF.